This entry lists 29 T cell receptor beta chains sequenced from one sample in a study of vaccination effects on CD4 cells after COVID-19. No antigen is known for these receptors. Repertoires were generated with immunoSEQ multiplex PCR, while TCRdb's copy carries only in-frame clones and drops some. The table shows 60,000 to 80,000 clones, with around 74% occurring only once. Culture lasted 10 days before CD4+ T cell isolation. Participants completed two doses of the BNT162b2 or mRNA-1273 vaccine. The sample here was CD4+ T cells from PBMCs cultured without peptide, taken after COVID-19 vaccination. The receptors here all came from a human donor who received a COVID-19 vaccine.

The chain combines TRBV2 with TRBJ2-5; possibly TRBD2 for D (6 bases). V lost 4 bases, J lost 3 bases, and 12 bases lay in between. This CDR3 has 14 amino acids. The germline V gene has CDR1 SNHLY and CDR2 FYNNEI. The CDR3 DNA reads TGTGCCAGCAGTGTTACGAGGAGGGAAGAGACCCAGTACTTC. It is translated as CASSVTRREETQYF.

The chain joins TRBV11-2 to TRBJ2-7, with D possibly matching TRBD1 (5 bases). Looked up from germline, CDR1 is SGHAT and CDR2 is FQNNGV. The CDR3 is 14 residues long. The V and J ends lost 4 bases and 6 bases respectively, with 16 bases between them. CDR3: CASSSWTPQGEQYV. CDR3 nucleotides: TGTGCCAGCAGCTCCTGGACACCTCAGGGCGAGCAGTACGTC.

The chain is built from TRBV6-5 and TRBJ2-7; tentatively, D is TRBD1 (5 bases). Trimming shortened V by 0 bases and J by 2 bases, and 8 bases separated the two germline ends. The CDR3 covers 14 residues. Germline assignment: CDR1 MNHEY and CDR2 SVGAGI. The CDR3: CASSYSLGAYEQYV. Written as DNA, the CDR3 is TGTGCCAGCAGTTACTCGCTAGGGGCCTACGAGCAGTACGTC.

The J gene is TRBJ2-1, the V gene TRBV10-2; D remains ambiguous. Germline-derived CDR1 and CDR2 are WSHSY and SAAADI. V was pared by 0 bases and J by 4 bases, with 13 bases between. The CDR3 has 16 residues. DNA of the CDR3: TGCGCCAGCAGTGAGTCGGCCCCGTGGGTTTACAATGAGCAGTTCTTC. Its protein is CASSESAPWVYNEQFF.

V gene TRBV5-5 combines with J gene TRBJ2-1; 13 positions match TRBD2. Unmatched junction bases numbered 2, after V lost 3 bases and J lost 2 bases. This CDR3 is 16 amino acids long. CDR1 and CDR2 (germline): SGHKS, YYEKEE (reference sequence). This CDR3 reads CASSSGLAGAYNEQFF. CDR3 nucleotides: TGTGCCAGCAGCTCCGGACTAGCGGGGGCCTACAATGAGCAGTTCTTC. The whole variable domain, filled in from reference TRBV5-5 and TRBJ2-1, reads DAGVTQSPTHLIKTRGQQVTLRCSPISGHKSVSWYQQVLGQGPQFIFQYYEKEERGRGNFPDRFSARQFPNYSSELNVNALLLGDSALYLCASSSGLAGAYNEQFFGPGTRLTVL.

The DNA of the CDR3 is TGTGCCAGCAGTCCCCCGACAGGGGGGCGGAACATTCAGTACTTC. This codes for CASSPPTGGRNIQYF. V usage is TRBV6-5 and J usage is TRBJ2-4; 9 nucleotides line up with TRBD1. CDR1 and CDR2 from the germline V gene are MNHEY and SVGAGI. CDR3 length: 15 amino acids. V shed 5 bases and J 7 bases; nucleotides not matched to a gene: 9.

The chain combines TRBV6-6 with TRBJ2-3; TRBD2 matches 13 bases. This CDR3 contains 16 residues. Germline lookup yields CDR1 MNHNY and CDR2 SVGAGI (reference sequence). V shed 6 bases, J shed 4 bases, and the junction held 7 bases outside the gene matches. CDR3 nucleotide sequence: TGTGCCAGCAGCCCCGGACTAGCGGGGGCCTCAGATACGCAGTATTTT. Translated: CASSPGLAGASDTQYF.

The rearrangement joins TRBV24-1 to TRBJ2-5; a weak D match, TRBD1 (5 bases). The CDR3 consists of 15 residues. CDR1 and CDR2 from the germline V gene are KGHDR and SFDVKD. V lost 1 base to trimming and J lost 1 base, with 9 bases between them. CDR3 bases: TGTGCCACCAGTGATTTCCCCCAGGGCCAAGAGACCCAGTACTTC. As protein: CATSDFPQGQETQYF.

J is TRBJ2-7 and V is TRBV6-2 or TRBV6-3, with TRBD1 matching over 9 bases. The length of the CDR3 is 15 residues. Trimming cost V 5 bases and J 1 base; bases outside gene matches: 6. Germline V CDR1 and CDR2: MNHEY, SVGEGT. The CDR3: CASSHSGTGSYEQYV. CDR3 bases: TGTGCCAGCAGTCATTCCGGGACAGGGTCCTACGAGCAGTACGTC.

This clone was seen a few times. The chain recombines TRBV5-1 with TRBJ1-5, with D perhaps TRBD1 (5 bases). V was pared by 4 bases and J by 4 bases, with 9 bases between. The CDR3 sequence is 13 residues long. The V gene's germline CDR1 is SGHRS and CDR2 YFSETQ. The CDR3 sequence is CASSRDVNQPQHF. CDR3 nucleotide sequence: TGCGCCAGCAGCCGGGACGTAAATCAGCCCCAGCATTTT.

The chain uses TRBV6-2 or TRBV6-3 and TRBJ1-2, with D perhaps matching TRBD1 (6 bases). The germline V gene encodes CDR1 MNHEY and CDR2 SVGEGT. Trimming took off 3 bases at V and 5 bases at J, with 16 bases between the two ends. The CDR3 is 15 residues long. The CDR3 region is CASSYKSQGIYGYTF. For the CDR3, the DNA is TGTGCCAGCAGTTATAAGTCCCAGGGGATTTATGGCTACACCTTC.

This clone has a handful of counts. The rearrangement uses TRBV5-1 and TRBJ1-2; D is undetermined. Germline CDR1 reads SGHRS; CDR2 reads YFSETQ. The V end lost 4 bases, the J end lost 4 bases, and 17 bases lay between the germline ends. The CDR3 consists of 15 residues. The CDR3 here is CASSNGRVPLYGYTF. Written as DNA, the CDR3 is TGCGCCAGCAGCAACGGACGGGTCCCCCTCTATGGCTACACCTTC.

In its sample, this clone was seen a few times. The chain uses TRBV28 and TRBJ2-7, with D perhaps TRBD2 (6 bases). CDR1 MDHEN and CDR2 SYDVKM come from the germline V gene. V lost 6 bases to trimming and J lost 0 bases, with 15 bases between them. This CDR3 contains 15 residues. The CDR3 region is CASSPAGLSSYEQYV. CDR3 nucleotides: TGTGCCAGCAGCCCGGCGGGACTGAGCTCCTACGAGCAGTACGTC.

The chain couples TRBV12-2 to TRBJ1-1. TRBV12-2 constitutes a pseudogene. The CDR3 totals 19 residues. The CDR3 protein is CASRLGVRVVGTMNTEAFF. CDR3 in DNA: TGTGCAAGTCGCTTAGGGGTGAGGGTTGTGGGCACTATGAACACTGAAGCTTTCTTT.

The genes are TRBV19 and TRBJ1-1; 9 nucleotides agree with TRBD1. Unmatched junction bases numbered 6, after V lost 5 bases and J lost 8 bases. The CDR3 loop spans 13 amino acids. CDR1 is LNHDA and CDR2 is SQIVND in the germline V gene (reference sequence). The CDR3 coding sequence is TGTGCCAGTAGTGGAGGACAGGGGAGGGAAGCTTTCTTT. This translates into CASSGGQGREAFF.

The chain links TRBV19 to TRBJ2-1, with 8 positions matching TRBD1. V was clipped by 5 bases and J by 9 bases; unmatched bases: 9. The CDR3 has 14 residues. Germline values: CDR1 LNHDA, CDR2 SQIVND (reference sequence). CDR3 sequence: CASSFLDRVSEQFF. In DNA form, the CDR3 reads TGTGCCAGTAGTTTTCTGGACAGGGTCAGTGAGCAGTTCTTC. The full variable domain, with the rest looked up from reference TRBV19 and TRBJ2-1, is DGGITQSPKYLFRKEGQNVTLSCEQNLNHDAMYWYRQDPGQGLRLIYYSQIVNDFQKGDIAEGYSVSREKKESFPLTVTSAQKNPTAFYLCASSFLDRVSEQFFGPGTRLTVL.

This clone appeared a few times. This chain links TRBV10-1 with TRBJ2-1, with a tentative D call TRBD1 (6 bases). This CDR3 comprises 17 residues. Between the trimmed V and J ends, which lost 11 bases and 4 bases, there was a span of 27 bases. Looked up from germline, CDR1 is WNHNN and CDR2 is SYGVQD (reference sequence). CDR3 loop: CAGDRTVRCFTYNEQFF. For the CDR3, the DNA is TGCGCCGGAGACAGGACGGTTCGGTGCTTCACATACAATGAGCAGTTCTTC.

The V gene is TRBV14, the J gene TRBJ1-2; 7 bases fit TRBD1. Trimming cost V 5 bases and J 4 bases; bases outside gene matches: 19. The length of the CDR3 is 18 residues. Per germline, CDR1 SGHDN and CDR2 FVKESK. CDR3 amino acids: CASSARQGLLSRSYGYTF. The CDR3 nucleotides are TGTGCCAGCAGCGCACGACAGGGCCTCCTGTCCCGTTCCTATGGCTACACCTTC.

The gene calls are TRBV6-2 or TRBV6-3 and TRBJ1-5; D remains ambiguous. With 5 bases removed from V and 2 bases from J, the gap between germline ends came to 13 bases. The CDR3 is made up of 15 amino acids. CDR1 is MNHEY and CDR2 is SVGEGT in the germline V gene. CDR3 region: CASSRQRTGNQPQHF. CDR3 nucleotide sequence: TGTGCCAGCAGTCGCCAAAGGACGGGCAATCAGCCCCAGCATTTT.

This clone was recorded only once. V is TRBV6-2 or TRBV6-3 and J is TRBJ2-6; TRBD1 matches at 10 bases. J was trimmed by 4 bases and V by 3 bases; bases with no gene match: 12. Germline V gene lookup returns CDR1 MNHEY and CDR2 SVGEGT. The CDR3 loop spans 19 amino acids. The CDR3, as DNA: TGTGCCAGCAGTTATTCAAGGGACAGGGGTCGCGACGGGGCCAACGTCCTGACTTTC. Protein: CASSYSRDRGRDGANVLTF.

Many counts were recorded for this clone. The chain uses TRBV2 and TRBJ1-5; 9 bases are a match to TRBD1. CDR1 is SNHLY, CDR2 FYNNEI, per germline. The V gene end was trimmed by 7 bases and the J gene end by 5 bases; junction bases not matched to a gene: 9. The CDR3 spans 15 residues. CDR3 nucleotides: TGTGCCAGCAAAGGGACAGGGCGGTGGGATCAGCCCCAGCATTTT. Amino acid sequence: CASKGTGRWDQPQHF.

This clone was detected only a few times. The J gene is TRBJ1-2, the V gene TRBV6-6; unclear D gene. The CDR3 has 13 residues. Germline CDR1 MNHNY, CDR2 SVGAGI (reference sequence). V was pared by 7 bases and J by 4 bases, with 13 bases between. The CDR3 coding sequence is TGTGCCAGCACGCCGGAGGGATCCTATGGCTACACCTTC. This codes for CASTPEGSYGYTF.

The sample holds a few counts of this clone. The rearrangement links TRBV7-9 to TRBJ2-5; D not certain. V was shortened by 2 bases and J by 1 base, with 11 bases between the two germline ends. Germline lookup yields CDR1 SEHNR and CDR2 FQNEAQ (reference sequence). CDR3 length: 15 amino acids. The CDR3 sequence is CASSLFAGTQETQYF. In nucleotides, the CDR3 is TGTGCCAGCAGCTTATTTGCTGGAACCCAAGAGACCCAGTACTTC. The whole variable domain, remainder taken from reference TRBV7-9 and TRBJ2-5, is DTGVSQNPRHKITKRGQNVTFRCDPISEHNRLYWYRQTLGQGPEFLTYFQNEAQLEKSRLLSDRFSAERPKGSFSTLEIQRTEQGDSAMYLCASSLFAGTQETQYFGPGTRLLVL.

The J gene is TRBJ2-3, the V gene TRBV12-5; 12 nucleotides agree with TRBD2. Looked up from germline, CDR1 is LGHNT and CDR2 is FRNRAP. The length of the CDR3 is 18 residues. Trimming took 5 bases from V and 1 from J; bases not matched to a gene: 10. This chain's CDR3 is CASGKRTSGTKGTDTQYF. In DNA form, the CDR3 reads TGTGCTAGTGGTAAGAGGACTAGCGGGACAAAAGGCACAGATACGCAGTATTTT. Combining the CDR3 with reference TRBV12-5 and TRBJ2-3 gives the whole variable domain DARVTQTPRHKVTEMGQEVTMRCQPILGHNTVFWYRQTMMQGLELLAYFRNRAPLDDSGMPKDRFSAEMPDATLATLKIQPSEPRDSAVYFCASGKRTSGTKGTDTQYFGPGTRLTVL.

This clone was counted a single time. The chain recombines TRBV14 with TRBJ1-3; a possible D gene is TRBD1 (5 bases). With 4 bases removed from V and 0 bases from J, the gap between germline ends came to 7 bases. There are 14 residues in the CDR3. Germline CDR1 and CDR2: SGHDN and FVKESK. CDR3 nucleotide sequence: TGTGCCAGCAGCCCGGACATCTCTGGAAACACCATATATTTT. This encodes CASSPDISGNTIYF.

The gene calls are TRBV5-1 and TRBJ2-1, with 10 bases aligning to TRBD1. CDR1 and CDR2 from the germline V gene are SGHRS and YFSETQ. V shed 4 bases, J shed 0 bases, and the junction held 4 bases outside the gene matches. CDR3 length: 16 residues. The CDR3 sequence is CASSAGQGSSYNEQFF. For the CDR3, the DNA is TGCGCCAGCAGCGCGGGACAGGGGAGCTCCTACAATGAGCAGTTCTTC.

V is TRBV7-9 and J is TRBJ2-3; D is ambiguous. V was clipped by 1 base and J by 4 bases, with 9 bases between them. CDR1 and CDR2 from the germline V gene are SEHNR and FQNEAQ (reference sequence). This CDR3 is built from 14 residues. This CDR3 reads CASSLGSGADTQYF. The CDR3 DNA reads TGTGCCAGCAGCTTAGGGTCTGGGGCAGATACGCAGTATTTT.

This clone showed up just a few times. CDR3 DNA sequence: TGCGCCAGCAGTAAACTAGGTGGGGGCGCGAACACCGGGGAGCTGTTTTTT. This sequence encodes CASSKLGGGANTGELFF. The rearrangement uses TRBV5-1 and TRBJ2-2; tentative D call: TRBD1 (6 bases). The germline V and J ends were trimmed by 5 bases and 0 bases, with 17 bases remaining between them. Germline V gene data show CDR1 as SGHRS and CDR2 as YFSETQ. The CDR3 is 17 residues long.

V is TRBV7-9 and J is TRBJ2-6; D is uncertain. CDR1 is SEHNR and CDR2 is FQNEAQ in the germline V gene (reference sequence). V gave up 5 bases and J gave up 4 bases, with 9 bases separating them. The CDR3 runs to 14 residues. The CDR3, as DNA: TGTGCCAGCAGCCACTCCAGAGGGGCCAACGTCCTGACTTTC. As protein: CASSHSRGANVLTF.